These T cell receptor beta chains were read from a single sample in a study of breast tumors, draining lymph nodes, adjacent tissues. A single record per CDR3 protein comes from TCRdb applying MiXCR to the multiplex PCR reads. The sample lists fewer than 250,000 distinct CDR3 sequences, roughly 32% occurring once. Specimen: axillary lymph node tissue. The receptor source for this set is a female donor with breast cancer. Some clones in this sample may be carry-over from other donors' samples. Each CDR3 is given with its conserved first and last residue. D genes are given only for firm matches. The listing skips clone size in some rows; elsewhere it reads once, few, many or a size class.

J gene | V gene | D gene | clone size | CDR3 protein | CDR3 DNA
TRBJ2-7 | TRBV29-1 | NA | many | CSVVSGGSEEQYF | TGCAGCGTTGTGAGTGGGGGTTCGGAGGAGCAGTACTTC
TRBJ2-3 | TRBV2 | NA | many | CASPRKILTDTQYF | TGTGCCAGCCCAAGAAAGATCCTAACGGATACGCAGTATTTT
TRBJ2-7 | TRBV20-1 | TRBD2 | NA | CSARGQGLALNEQYF | TGCAGTGCTAGAGGTCAGGGACTAGCGCTAAACGAGCAGTACTTC
TRBJ2-1 | TRBV7-9 | TRBD1 | many | CASSKGQGKNEQFF | TGTGCCAGCAGCAAGGGACAGGGCAAGAATGAGCAGTTCTTC
TRBJ2-7 | TRBV12-3/TRBV12-4 | NA | many | CASSNAVGSYEQYF | TGTGCCAGCAGCAACGCCGTGGGATCCTACGAGCAGTACTTC
TRBJ2-7 | TRBV11-2 | TRBD2 | many | CASSLASGSTYEQYF | TGTGCCAGCAGCTTGGCTAGCGGGAGCACCTACGAGCAGTACTTC
TRBJ2-2 | TRBV10-3 | TRBD1 | many | CAIRGTGGNTGELFF | TGTGCCATCAGAGGGACAGGGGGCAACACCGGGGAGCTGTTTTTT
TRBJ1-1 | TRBV20-1 | NA | few | CSARGGGPEAFF | TGCAGTGCTAGAGGAGGTGGGCCTGAAGCTTTCTTT
TRBJ2-3 | TRBV7-6 | TRBD2 | NA | CASSAGRTDTQYF | TGTGCCAGCTCAGCGGGACGGACAGATACGCAGTATTTT
TRBJ1-4 | TRBV13 | NA | NA | CASSLARGDSSQKLFF | TGTGCCAGCAGCTTAGCGCGGGGTGACTCTAGCCAAAAACTGTTTTTT
TRBJ2-3 | TRBV7-6 | TRBD1 | many | CASSIPTGSGTDTQYF | TGTGCCAGCAGCATACCGACAGGGTCAGGCACAGATACGCAGTATTTT
TRBJ1-5 | TRBV5-5 | NA | many | CASSLGRGTNQPQHF | TGTGCCAGCAGCTTGGGCAGGGGTACCAATCAGCCCCAGCATTTT
TRBJ2-1 | TRBV29-1 | TRBD2 | NA | CSVGRGLNNEQFF | TGCAGCGTCGGGCGGGGACTAAACAATGAGCAGTTCTTC
TRBJ1-2 | TRBV28 | NA | NA | CASSLDPTGDGYTF | TGTGCCAGCAGTTTGGATCCGACAGGAGATGGCTACACCTTC
TRBJ2-7 | TRBV20-1 | TRBD1 | many | CSAREITQDREENEQYF | TGCAGTGCTAGAGAGATAACTCAGGACAGGGAGGAAAACGAGCAGTACTTC
TRBJ2-1 | TRBV5-8 | NA | many | CASSLVREGRNEQFF | TGTGCCAGCAGCTTGGTCAGGGAAGGTAGGAATGAGCAGTTCTTC
TRBJ1-2 | TRBV7-3 | TRBD1 | NA | CASSLTSSRTGGIYGYTF | TGTGCCAGCAGCTTAACGTCGAGTCGGACAGGGGGTATCTATGGCTACACCTTC
TRBJ1-2 | TRBV30 | NA | many | CAWSVMSEGGYTF | TGTGCCTGGAGTGTAATGTCCGAGGGTGGCTACACCTTC
TRBJ2-7 | TRBV11-2 | NA | many | CASSPSYEQYF | TGTGCCAGCAGTCCCTCCTACGAGCAGTACTTC
TRBJ2-2 | TRBV19 | NA | many | CASSTPYRSGANTGELFF | TGTGCCAGTAGTACACCCTATCGTAGCGGCGCGAACACCGGGGAGCTGTTTTTT
TRBJ2-5 | TRBV20-1 | NA | many | CSAGSMQETQYF | TGCAGTGCTGGATCGATGCAAGAGACCCAGTACTTC
TRBJ2-3 | TRBV25-1 | NA | NA | CASSEGEQTSDTQYF | TGTGCCAGCAGTGAAGGGGAACAAACCTCAGATACGCAGTACTTT
TRBJ1-5 | TRBV5-6 | NA | NA | CASSLKWAHGGNQPQHF | TGTGCCAGCAGCCTTAAGTGGGCCCACGGGGGCAATCAGCCCCAGCATTTT
TRBJ1-2 | TRBV4-3 | NA | NA | CASSQGGGNYYGYTF | TGCGCCAGCAGCCAAGGGGGGGGGAATTACTATGGCTACACCTTC
TRBJ2-3 | TRBV7-2 | TRBD2 | many | CASSYPPGGGPTDTQYF | TGTGCCAGCAGCTACCCCCCCGGGGGAGGGCCGACAGATACGCAGTATTTT
TRBJ2-7 | TRBV27 | TRBD2 | many | CASSPHVSSGSPYEQYF | TGTGCCAGCAGTCCCCACGTATCCAGCGGGAGCCCCTACGAGCAGTACTTC
TRBJ1-5 | TRBV4-1 | TRBD1 | many | CASSSLTGTGGYGNQPQHF | TGCGCCAGCAGCTCCTTAACTGGGACAGGGGGTTATGGCAATCAGCCCCAGCATTTT
TRBJ2-2 | TRBV7-2 | TRBD1 | once | CASRWNRGPAGELFF | TGTGCCAGCAGATGGAACAGGGGGCCGGCCGGGGAGCTGTTTTTT
TRBJ2-3 | TRBV9 | TRBD2 | many | CASSARLAGADTQYF | TGTGCCAGCAGCGCCCGACTAGCGGGAGCAGATACGCAGTATTTT
TRBJ2-5 | TRBV6-2/TRBV6-3 | TRBD1 | many | CASSYTVRDSRKWTQYF | TGTGCCAGCAGTTACACCGTTCGGGACAGTCGCAAGTGGACCCAGTACTTC
TRBJ2-1 | TRBV11-3 | TRBD2 | NA | CASSRPLAGTYNEQFF | TGTGCCAGCAGCCGGCCCTTAGCGGGAACCTACAATGAGCAGTTCTTC
TRBJ1-4 | TRBV4-2 | NA | many | CASSPQGVSNEKLFF | TGTGCCAGCAGCCCTCAGGGCGTATCTAATGAAAAACTGTTTTTT
TRBJ2-7 | TRBV5-1 | TRBD2 | many | CASSLLAGGQRGQYF | TGCGCCAGCAGCCTACTAGCGGGGGGCCAAAGAGGGCAGTACTTC
TRBJ2-2 | TRBV6-6 | NA | NA | CASRRPHRDTGELFF | TGTGCCAGCAGGCGCCCCCACAGGGACACCGGGGAGCTGTTTTTT
TRBJ2-5 | TRBV6-6 | TRBD1 | once | CASSYPGQQQETQYF | TGTGCCAGCAGTTACCCGGGACAGCAACAAGAGACCCAGTACTTC
TRBJ2-3 | TRBV20-1 | TRBD1 | many | CSAWIGQATDTQYF | TGCAGTGCTTGGATTGGACAGGCCACAGATACGCAGTATTTT
TRBJ1-2 | TRBV19 | NA | many | CASSPWDQYYGYTF | TGTGCCAGTAGTCCGTGGGACCAGTACTATGGCTACACCTTC
TRBJ1-1 | TRBV5-1 | TRBD1 | few | CASSGQGGGTEAFF | TGCGCCAGCAGCGGACAGGGTGGGGGCACTGAAGCTTTCTTT
TRBJ2-7 | TRBV28 | TRBD2 | many | CASRKRGPYEQYF | TGTGCCAGCAGGAAGCGGGGGCCCTACGAGCAGTACTTC
TRBJ2-3 | TRBV20-1 | NA | NA | CSAPEGGARRDTQYF | TGCAGTGCTCCTGAAGGCGGGGCCCGTAGAGATACGCAGTATTTT
TRBJ2-3 | TRBV9 | NA | many | CASSVEFLTDTQYF | TGTGCCAGCAGCGTAGAGTTTTTGACAGATACGCAGTATTTT
TRBJ1-5 | TRBV4-2 | NA | many | CASSQDAGSLQPQHF | TGTGCCAGCAGCCAAGATGCGGGCAGTCTCCAGCCCCAGCATTTT
TRBJ2-5 | TRBV29-1 | NA | NA | CSGRVGMNRVQETQYF | TGCAGCGGCCGCGTGGGGATGAACAGGGTTCAAGAGACCCAGTACTTC
TRBJ1-1 | TRBV10-3 | NA | many | CAISERGGMNTEAFF | TGTGCCATCAGTGAGCGGGGAGGCATGAACACTGAAGCTTTCTTT
TRBJ2-5 | TRBV4-2 | TRBD1 | NA | CASSRLTGAPYQETQYF | TGTGCCAGCAGCCGACTGACAGGGGCCCCGTACCAAGAGACCCAGTACTTC
TRBJ2-5 | TRBV5-6 | NA | NA | CASSLVGAGETQYF | TGTGCCAGCAGTTTGGTGGGGGCAGGAGAGACCCAGTACTTC
TRBJ1-3 | TRBV7-9 | NA | many | CASSLVGGIGPGNPIYF | TGTGCCAGCAGCTTAGTAGGGGGGATTGGGCCTGGAAACCCCATATATTTT
TRBJ2-7 | TRBV29-1 | TRBD1 | many | CSGGQVPYEQYF | TGCAGCGGGGGACAGGTACCCTACGAGCAGTACTTC
TRBJ2-7 | TRBV7-9 | TRBD2 | NA | CASWTSGSYEQYF | TGTGCCAGCTGGACTAGCGGGAGCTACGAGCAGTACTTC
TRBJ2-1 | TRBV7-2 | TRBD2 | NA | CASSLSRTSGSNEQFF | TGTGCCAGCAGCTTGAGTCGGACTAGCGGGAGTAATGAGCAGTTCTTC
TRBJ2-3 | TRBV20-1 | NA | many | CSASPRDTQYF | TGCAGTGCTAGTCCACGAGATACGCAGTATTTT
TRBJ1-4 | TRBV19 | NA | many | CASSMHGNEKLFF | TGTGCCAGTAGTATGCACGGGAATGAAAAACTGTTTTTT
TRBJ2-3 | TRBV7-2 | NA | many | CASSLGTRADTQYF | TGTGCCAGCAGCTTAGGTACTAGAGCAGATACGCAGTATTTT
TRBJ2-3 | TRBV5-1 | NA | many | CASSLAGQDTQYF | TGCGCCAGCAGCTTAGCGGGCCAAGATACGCAGTATTTT
TRBJ2-7 | TRBV11-2 | TRBD1 | many | CASSLGQGWTYEQYF | TGTGCCAGCAGCTTAGGACAGGGGTGGACCTACGAGCAGTACTTC
TRBJ2-3 | TRBV7-3 | TRBD2 | NA | CASSLSAGLAVSTDTQYF | TGTGCCAGCAGCTTATCAGCAGGACTAGCGGTCAGCACAGATACGCAGTATTTT
TRBJ2-1 | TRBV12-5 | TRBD1 | few | CASGSSGTGGNEQFF | TGTGCTAGTGGTAGCTCGGGGACAGGGGGCAATGAGCAGTTCTTC
TRBJ2-7 | TRBV6-2/TRBV6-3 | NA | few | CADPGPNYEQYF | TGTGCCGATCCCGGGCCGAACTACGAGCAGTACTTC
TRBJ2-7 | TRBV6-5 | TRBD2 | NA | CASSYQDGGSYEQYF | TGTGCCAGCAGTTACCAGGACGGGGGGTCCTACGAGCAGTACTTC
TRBJ2-5 | TRBV5-8 | TRBD2 | many | CASSLLSGSGETQYF | TGTGCCAGCAGCTTGCTAAGCGGGAGCGGAGAGACCCAGTACTTC